This record looks at one T cell receptor beta chain sequence and its context. Original methodology: Scientists estimated how many nucleated cells there were by amplifying reference gene primers. Some clones are missing from TCRdb's copy, which holds only in-frame ones; the method was immunoSEQ multiplex PCR. V and J calls and clone size are given by that table; D and trimming were obtained from the DNA. The data hold approximately 240,000 clones, with 65% to 80% observed a single time. The source of the sample is a study of blood T cell repertoires in COVID-19. Background on the study: The samples span acute and convalescent COVID-19 from the United States, Italy and Spain. In each case, the material was cDNA or gDNA derived from T cells, B-cell-depleted T cells, or PBMCs.

The CDR3 runs 13 residues. CDR1 is MRHNA and CDR2 is SNTAGT in the germline V gene. V dropped 11 bases and J dropped 1; count of bases not matched to a gene: 7. V usage is TRBV6-4 and J usage is TRBJ1-1; TRBD1 matches at 7 bases. Sequencing was carried out using peripheral blood. This TCR came from a woman in her forties with active or convalescent COVID-19. The CDR3 DNA is TGTGCCTTCAGGGGGGCGAGGAACACTGAAGCTTTCTTT. Encoded protein: CAFRGARNTEAFF.